The 30 T cell receptor beta chains given below trace back to one sample, sequenced in a study of T cell responses to AZD1222 COVID-19 vaccine. Using immunoSEQ multiplex PCR, the repertoire was profiled, and TCRdb retains in-frame clones only, with some absent. In the table there are fewer than 150,000 clones, approximately 93% of which are singletons. The specimen was peripheral blood, collected on day 0 of AZD1222 vaccination. The receptors shown here come from an adult in good health.

In this sample, this clone turned up once. The V gene is TRBV2, the J gene TRBJ2-7; D might be TRBD2 (6 bases). Trimming shortened V by 8 bases and J by 0 bases, and 11 bases separated the two germline ends. The CDR3 spans 13 residues. Germline V gene sequence: CDR1 SNHLY, CDR2 FYNNEI. CDR3 coding DNA: TGTGCCAGCTTGGGCGGGACCTCCTACGAGCAGTACTTC. It yields the protein CASLGGTSYEQYF.

The chain is built from TRBV6-1 and TRBJ2-1; 10 nucleotides line up with TRBD2. V was clipped by 2 bases and J by 8 bases; unmatched bases: 6. The CDR3 extends over 15 amino acids. Germline V lookup: CDR1 MNHNS, CDR2 SASEGT. This chain's CDR3 is CASSETSGLAHEQFF. The CDR3 region has the DNA TGTGCCAGCAGTGAAACTTCGGGACTAGCGCATGAGCAGTTCTTC.

This chain joins TRBV5-1 and TRBJ1-1; weak D call: TRBD1 (6 bases). The CDR3 is 15 amino acids. The ends were cut back, 0 bases at V and 4 bases at J, with 13 bases in the middle. Germline V gives CDR1 SGHRS, CDR2 YFSETQ. The CDR3 DNA follows: TGCGCCAGCAGCTTGGAGCCAACAGGGAGCACTGAAGCTTTCTTT. Translating it yields CASSLEPTGSTEAFF.

Here the CDR3 reads CASSRWDNGGHGYTF. The CDR3 region has the DNA TGCGCCAGCAGCCGATGGGACAACGGCGGGCATGGCTACACCTTC. This chain joins TRBV4-1 and TRBJ1-2, with D perhaps matching TRBD1 (6 bases). V was clipped by 4 bases and J by 6 bases, with 18 bases between them. This CDR3 comprises 15 residues. CDR1 and CDR2 (germline): MGHRA, YSYEKL.

This clone was picked up one time. This chain uses TRBV13 with TRBJ2-7; TRBD2 matches at 11 bases. The J segment lost 7 bases and the V segment lost 5 bases, leaving 13 bases of the junction unmatched. The V gene's germline CDR1 is PRHDT and CDR2 FYEKMQ (reference sequence). This CDR3 is 16 amino acids long. The DNA for the CDR3 is TGTGCCAGCAGCACTCGACTAGCGGGAACCAATGGGGAGCAGTACTTC. Encoded protein: CASSTRLAGTNGEQYF.

A single count supports this clone. The gene calls are TRBV27 and TRBJ2-3; TRBD2 aligns across 8 bases. Germline CDR1 MNHEY, CDR2 SMNVEV (reference sequence). V lost 6 bases and J lost 4; bases outside the gene matches: 6. The CDR3 covers 14 residues. The CDR3 region is CASRRGLASDTQYF. The CDR3 nucleotides read TGTGCCAGCAGACGAGGACTAGCCTCAGATACGCAGTATTTT.

This clone was found a few times. CDR3 DNA: TGTGCCAGCAGTTTAATGGGCATTGAGCAGTTCTTC. As protein: CASSLMGIEQFF. The chain is built from TRBV28 and TRBJ2-1; D is undetermined. The CDR3 totals 12 residues. In germline, CDR1 is MDHEN, CDR2 SYDVKM. Trimming cost V 2 bases and J 9 bases, with 8 bases left between them.

This chain joins TRBV6-5 and TRBJ2-7; D is perhaps TRBD2 (5 bases). Trimming left V 10 bases short and J 1 base short, with 17 bases between. Germline V gene sequence: CDR1 MNHEY, CDR2 SVGAGI. This CDR3 has 14 residues. CDR3 sequence: CAIRGQHLSYEQYF. The CDR3 DNA follows: TGTGCCATAAGAGGGCAGCACCTTTCCTACGAGCAGTACTTC.

This clone was counted once. The chain recombines TRBV29-1 with TRBJ2-1, with TRBD2 identical over 9 bases. The V gene's germline CDR1 is SQVTM and CDR2 ANQGSEA. This CDR3 has 15 amino acids. V shed 4 bases and J 6 bases; nucleotides not matched to a gene: 10. CDR3 DNA: TGCAGCGTTGCAGAGGGTAGCGGGAGAGGCAATGAGCAGTTCTTC. This gives the protein CSVAEGSGRGNEQFF.

The chain is built from TRBV10-3 and TRBJ2-2; D remains ambiguous. Germline-derived CDR1 and CDR2 are ENHRY and SYGVKD. The CDR3 sequence is 12 residues long. Trimming took 4 bases from V and 4 from J, leaving 4 bases between them. For the CDR3, the DNA is TGTGCCATCAGTGTAGGCACCGGGGAGCTGTTTTTT. It translates to CAISVGTGELFF.

V and J are TRBV28 and TRBJ1-4; no clear D. This CDR3 region has 14 residues. Between the trimmed V and J ends, which lost 2 bases and 7 bases, there was a span of 11 bases. The germline V gene has CDR1 MDHEN and CDR2 SYDVKM. CDR3 amino acids: CASSLNRLPEKLFF. CDR3 bases: TGTGCCAGCAGTTTAAATAGGCTTCCTGAAAAACTGTTTTTT.

The chain couples TRBV10-3 to TRBJ1-1; 11 nucleotides agree with TRBD1. V lost 4 bases to trimming and J lost 1 base; unmatched junction nucleotides: 5. The CDR3 totals 16 residues. Germline CDR1 ENHRY, CDR2 SYGVKD. This CDR3 is CAISGTGGRSNTEAFF. CDR3 sequence (DNA): TGTGCCATCAGTGGGACAGGGGGCCGCTCGAACACTGAAGCTTTCTTT.

The chain employs TRBV15 and TRBJ1-2; 7 nucleotides agree with TRBD1. Germline CDR1 is LNHNV and CDR2 is YYDKDF (reference sequence). The CDR3 consists of 14 residues. V shed 1 base and J 8 bases; nucleotides not matched to a gene: 7. This chain's CDR3 is CATSRVEPGGGYTF. CDR3 DNA sequence: TGTGCCACCAGCAGAGTCGAGCCAGGGGGAGGCTACACCTTC.

This chain links TRBV7-3 with TRBJ2-1; D is unresolved. Germline values: CDR1 SGHTA, CDR2 FQGTGA. CDR3 size: 11 residues. V was clipped by 9 bases and J by 12 bases, with 15 bases between them. This CDR3 reads CASGSSGVQFF. In nucleotides, the CDR3 is TGTGCCAGTGGTTCCTCGGGCGTGCAGTTCTTC.

This clone came up once. V gene TRBV20-1 combines with J gene TRBJ2-7; D uncertain. CDR3 length equals 10 residues. Between the trimmed V and J ends, which lost 5 bases and 4 bases, there was a span of 6 bases. Germline CDR1 and CDR2: DFQATT and SNEGSKA (reference sequence). The CDR3 coding sequence is TGCAGTGCTTTAGCTTACGAGCAGTACTTC. Translated, it gives CSALAYEQYF.

V is TRBV21-1 and J is TRBJ1-4. TRBV21-1 represents a pseudogene. The CDR3 covers 15 residues. The CDR3 is CASSNTRGGLEKLFF. CDR3 bases: TGTGCCAGCAGCAATACCCGGGGAGGACTGGAAAAACTGTTTTTT.

This chain uses TRBV19 with TRBJ1-2, with 9 bases lining up with TRBD1. The V and J ends lost 8 bases and 2 bases, in that order; junction bases with no gene match: 9. The CDR3 runs to 15 residues. From germline, CDR1 is LNHDA and CDR2 SQIVND (reference sequence). The CDR3 region is CASRRTGEENYGYTF. CDR3 nucleotide sequence: TGTGCCAGTCGGAGGACAGGGGAAGAGAACTATGGCTACACCTTC.

There are a few counts of this clone. This chain links TRBV7-6 with TRBJ2-7; D remains ambiguous. The CDR3 length is 11 residues. Germline-derived CDR1 and CDR2 are SGHVS and FNYEAQ. V lost 0 bases, J lost 6 bases, and 3 bases lay in between. CDR3 region: CASSLAREQYF. CDR3 bases: TGTGCCAGCAGCTTAGCGCGCGAGCAGTACTTC. The complete variable domain, with remaining parts taken from reference TRBV7-6 and TRBJ2-7, reads GAGVSQSPRYKVTKRGQDVALRCDPISGHVSLYWYRQALGQGPEFLTYFNYEAQQDKSGLPNDRFSAERPEGSISTLTIQRTEQRDSAMYRCASSLAREQYFGPGTRLTVT.

V is TRBV7-2 and J is TRBJ1-2; unclear D gene. The CDR3 runs 13 residues. The germline gives CDR1 SGHTA, CDR2 FQGNSA. Trimming took 2 bases from V and 2 from J, leaving 6 bases between them. CDR3 sequence: CASSLKGNYGYTF. For the CDR3, the DNA is TGTGCCAGCAGCTTAAAAGGGAACTATGGCTACACCTTC.

V is TRBV25-1 and J is TRBJ1-5, with a possible D match to TRBD1 (5 bases). Germline V gene data show CDR1 as MGHDK and CDR2 as SYGVNS. CDR3 size: 12 residues. With 6 bases removed from V and 9 bases from J, the gap between germline ends came to 12 bases. The DNA for the CDR3 is TGTGCCAGCAGAGTGTCTAGGGGGCCCCAGCATTTT. Translating it yields CASRVSRGPQHF. The complete variable domain, with remaining parts taken from reference TRBV25-1 and TRBJ1-5, reads EADIYQTPRYLVIGTGKKITLECSQTMGHDKMYWYQQDPGMELHLIHYSYGVNSTEKGDLSSESTVSRIRTEHFPLTLESARPSHTSQYLCASRVSRGPQHFGDGTRLSIL.

This chain links TRBV6-1 with TRBJ2-1; 13 bases fit TRBD2. CDR1 and CDR2 from the germline V gene are MNHNS and SASEGT. Unmatched junction bases numbered 4, after V lost 2 bases and J lost 6 bases. The CDR3 is 16 amino acids. In DNA, the CDR3 is TGTGCCAGCAGTGAACAACTAGCGGGAGGGCCCAATGAGCAGTTCTTC. It codes for CASSEQLAGGPNEQFF.

V usage is TRBV5-1 and J usage is TRBJ1-5; 7 bases fit TRBD1. CDR3 size: 16 residues. Looked up from germline, CDR1 is SGHRS and CDR2 is YFSETQ. After removal of 4 bases from V and 8 bases from J, the junction contained 15 bases not matched to a gene. CDR3 sequence reads: CASSETPGTVGEPQHF. The CDR3 nucleotides are TGCGCCAGCAGCGAAACCCCCGGGACAGTTGGAGAGCCCCAGCATTTT.

The rearrangement links TRBV3-1 (or the pseudogene TRBV3-2) to TRBJ2-5; D is perhaps TRBD2 (6 bases). Germline CDR1 is LGHDT and CDR2 is YNNKEL (reference sequence). The CDR3 is 13 amino acids. Trimming took off 4 bases at V and 2 bases at J, with 8 bases between the two ends. CDR3 coding DNA: TGTGCCAGCAGCCTGACTAGTCAAGAGACCCAGTACTTC. Protein product: CASSLTSQETQYF.

The genes are TRBV25-1 and TRBJ2-1; D is undetermined. Germline-derived CDR1 and CDR2 are MGHDK and SYGVNS. The ends were cut back, 2 bases at V and 5 bases at J, with 13 bases in the middle. This CDR3 contains 15 residues. CDR3 sequence: CASSEQSKIDNEQFF. DNA of the CDR3: TGTGCCAGCAGTGAACAGAGCAAAATAGACAATGAGCAGTTCTTC.

The V gene is TRBV5-8, the J gene TRBJ2-1, with 7 bases identical to TRBD2. CDR3 length: 12 amino acids. V gave up 4 bases and J gave up 10 bases; unmatched junction bases: 5. Per germline, CDR1 SGHTS and CDR2 YDEGEE. Written as DNA, the CDR3 is TGTGCCAGCAGCCCAGGGACTAAAGAGCAGTTCTTC. It yields the protein CASSPGTKEQFF. Using reference TRBV5-8 and TRBJ2-1 for the parts outside the CDR3, the full variable domain is EAGVTQSPTHLIKTRGQQATLRCSPISGHTSVYWYQQALGLGLQFLLWYDEGEERNRGNFPPRFSGRQFPNYSSELNVNALELEDSALYLCASSPGTKEQFFGPGTRLTVL.

The chain is built from TRBV9 and TRBJ2-2, with D perhaps matching TRBD1 (6 bases). CDR3 length equals 16 residues. Germline-derived CDR1 and CDR2 are SGDLS and YYNGEE. V lost 4 bases and J lost 2, with 15 bases in between. The DNA of the CDR3 is TGTGCCAGCAGCTCCCCAACAGGGACCAACACCGGGGAGCTGTTTTTT. Amino acids: CASSSPTGTNTGELFF.

CDR3 sequence: CASSYVGQGPLEQYF. The CDR3 bases are TGTGCCAGCAGTTACGTGGGACAGGGGCCCCTCGAGCAGTACTTC. The chain employs TRBV6-5 and TRBJ2-7, with TRBD1 matching 10 bases. Trimming removed 2 bases from V and 6 bases from J; junction bases left unmatched: 7. Germline CDR1 is MNHEY and CDR2 is SVGAGI. This CDR3 has 15 amino acids.

The chain joins TRBV6-5 to TRBJ2-7; D is ambiguous. The CDR3 runs to 10 residues. CDR1 is MNHEY and CDR2 is SVGAGI in the germline V gene. V was cut by 9 bases and J by 2 bases, with 5 bases left in between. The CDR3 coding sequence is TGTGCCAGGGTGCCCTACGAGCAGTACTTC. This gives the protein CARVPYEQYF.

The chain carries TRBV5-4 and TRBJ1-4, with 11 bases that match TRBD1. V gave up 4 bases and J gave up 7 bases; unmatched junction bases: 6. The CDR3 runs to 15 residues. The germline V gene encodes CDR1 SGHNT and CDR2 YYREEE (reference sequence). In DNA, the CDR3 is TGTGCCAGCAGCACGGACAGGGGGCACGGTGAAAAACTGTTTTTT. Translating it yields CASSTDRGHGEKLFF.

This rearrangement joins TRBV6-5 to TRBJ2-7; TRBD1 or TRBD2 may be the D gene (6 bases each). The CDR3 spans 15 residues. The germline V gene encodes CDR1 MNHEY and CDR2 SVGAGI. Trimming removed 5 bases from V and 0 bases from J, with 14 bases in between. The chain's CDR3 is CASSKGSGASYEQYF. The CDR3 DNA sequence: TGTGCCAGCAGTAAGGGGTCGGGGGCCTCCTACGAGCAGTACTTC.